A selection of T cell receptor beta chains follows, all from one sample in a study of STAT3 mutations in large granular lymphocyte leukemia. Clones were read by immunoSEQ multiplex PCR, and TCRdb kept only the in-frame ones, dropping some. The top ten hold approximately 12% of the sample, which has around 29,000 clones, approximately 86% seen once. The source material was peripheral blood mononuclear cells. These receptors were collected from a man aged 55 to 70 with T-cell large granular lymphocyte leukemia. Some clones in this sample may be carry-over from other donors' samples. CDR3s include the opening cysteine and the closing phenylalanine or tryptophan. The order of the fields is V gene, clone size, D gene, J gene, CDR3 protein, CDR3 DNA. A D gene is named only where the DNA matches it firmly. A row's size may be missing; if present it is once, few, many or a size class.

TRBV18	once	NA	TRBJ1-3	CASSPPKAAGNTIYF	TGTGCCAGCTCACCACCGAAGGCAGCTGGAAACACCATATATTTT
TRBV5-4	NA	NA	TRBJ1-2	CASSPSGSRHFNYGYTF	TGTGCCAGCAGCCCCTCCGGGAGTCGGCACTTCAACTATGGCTACACCTTC
TRBV9	NA	TRBD1	TRBJ1-6	CASNGDRDDSPLHF	TGTGCCAGCAACGGCGACAGGGACGATTCACCCCTCCACTTT
TRBV6-1	NA	TRBD1	TRBJ2-5	CASTLGTARETQYF	TGTGCCAGCACCCTTGGGACAGCCCGGGAGACCCAGTACTTC
TRBV27	NA	NA	TRBJ2-7	CASISEGNEQYF	TGTGCCAGCATTAGTGAGGGAAACGAGCAGTACTTC
TRBV6-1	NA	NA	TRBJ1-5	CASSERTVGNQPQHF	TGTGCCAGCAGTGAAAGAACAGTTGGCAATCAGCCCCAGCATTTT
TRBV18	NA	NA	TRBJ2-7	CASSPTAVGAGEQYF	TGTGCCAGCTCACCAACGGCTGTCGGAGCTGGAGAGCAGTACTTC
TRBV2	NA	NA	TRBJ2-2	CASSVTGELFF	TGTGCCAGCAGCGTAACCGGGGAGCTGTTTTTT
TRBV6-4	NA	NA	TRBJ2-3	CASSEEIASNTQYF	TGTGCCAGCAGTGAGGAGATAGCGTCAAATACGCAGTATTTT
TRBV18	NA	NA	TRBJ2-2	CASSIRDANTGELFF	TGTGCCAGCTCCATCCGGGACGCGAACACCGGGGAGCTGTTTTTT
TRBV9	NA	NA	TRBJ2-1	CASSVRLEYNEQFF	TGTGCCAGCAGCGTTCGTCTAGAGTACAATGAGCAGTTCTTC
TRBV6-1	NA	TRBD1	TRBJ2-7	CASGQQNRGDEQYF	TGTGCCAGCGGCCAACAAAACAGGGGCGACGAGCAGTACTTC
TRBV9	NA	NA	TRBJ1-2	CASSVSQGRRDGYTF	TGTGCCAGCAGCGTCTCACAGGGTAGGAGGGATGGCTACACCTTC
TRBV5-1	NA	NA	TRBJ2-6	CASSHGSGANVLTF	TGCGCCAGCAGCCACGGCTCTGGGGCCAACGTCCTGACTTTC